Presented here are 30 T cell receptor beta chains from one specimen sequenced in a study of T cells after yellow fever vaccination. A single record per CDR3 protein comes from TCRdb applying MiXCR to the 5' RACE reads. The sample has under 600,000 distinct CDR3 sequences, 21% seen once. The source was PBMCs, collected 21 days after the first yellow fever vaccination. These receptors came from a man aged 18 to 29 who received the YFV17D yellow fever vaccine.

This sequence joins TRBV4-2 and TRBJ2-5; D unclear. Germline V lookup: CDR1 LGHNA, CDR2 YNFKEQ. The CDR3 length is 14 residues. Trimming removed 0 bases from V and 4 bases from J, with 9 bases in between. This CDR3 is CASSQDLRSETQYF. DNA of the CDR3: TGTGCCAGCAGCCAAGATCTGCGGTCAGAGACCCAGTACTTC.

This chain links TRBV7-8 with TRBJ2-7; D is possibly TRBD2 (6 bases). From germline, CDR1 is SGHVS and CDR2 FQNEAQ. V was pared by 5 bases and J by 1 base, with 12 bases between. This CDR3 has 14 amino acids. The CDR3 DNA reads TGTGCCAGCAGCCCGATCGGGGGATCCTACGAGCAGTACGTC. Translating it yields CASSPIGGSYEQYV.

This clonotype has only a few counts. V is TRBV5-1 and J is TRBJ1-2, with D perhaps matching TRBD1 (6 bases). CDR3 length: 16 amino acids. Deletions cut 4 bases from V and 5 bases from J, with 21 bases between. Germline CDR1 is SGHRS and CDR2 is YFSETQ. CDR3 bases: TGCGCCAGCAGCCGGGGCGTACAGGGAGCCGGATATGGCTACACCTTC. It specifies CASSRGVQGAGYGYTF.

This clonotype appeared a few times. The gene calls are TRBV7-2 and TRBJ2-2; D uncertain. From germline, CDR1 is SGHTA and CDR2 FQGNSA. Trimming removed 1 base from V and 1 base from J, with 10 bases in between. The CDR3 is made up of 16 amino acids. The CDR3 reads CASSLGVHWNTGELFF. Here the CDR3 DNA reads TGTGCCAGCAGCTTAGGGGTACACTGGAACACCGGGGAGCTGTTTTTT.

V is TRBV24-1 and J is TRBJ2-3; 8 nucleotides line up with TRBD2. V shed 6 bases, J shed 5 bases, and the junction held 9 bases outside the gene matches. The CDR3 extends over 15 amino acids. CDR1 and CDR2 from the germline V gene are KGHDR and SFDVKD. The CDR3 protein is CATSSPAGAGDTQYF. CDR3 coding DNA: TGTGCCACCAGTAGCCCAGCGGGGGCTGGAGATACGCAGTATTTT.

CDR3 sequence: CASSIDSKPRNNSPLHF. CDR3 DNA sequence: TGTGCCAGCTCAATAGACAGCAAACCTAGAAATAATTCACCCCTCCACTTT. This chain uses TRBV18 with TRBJ1-6; TRBD1 might be the D (5 bases). The CDR3 extends over 17 amino acids. CDR1 and CDR2 from the germline V gene are KGHSH and LQKENI. V gave up 5 bases and J gave up 5 bases, with 19 bases separating them.

The chain links TRBV10-3 to TRBJ2-7; tentative D call: TRBD1 (5 bases). Between the trimmed V and J ends, which lost 10 bases and 5 bases, there was a span of 21 bases. This CDR3 contains 14 residues. Germline loops: CDR1 ENHRY, CDR2 SYGVKD. CDR3 DNA: TGTGCCACCGACCCGGAAGGGGCGCGAAACGAGCAGTACTTC. Translation: CATDPEGARNEQYF.

This chain joins TRBV7-9 and TRBJ1-3, with D uncertain. Trimming stripped 8 bases from V and 4 bases from J, with 12 bases between. From germline, CDR1 is SEHNR and CDR2 FQNEAQ (reference sequence). The CDR3 runs to 13 residues. This chain's CDR3 is CASGLPGGNTIYF. In DNA form, the CDR3 reads TGTGCCAGCGGCCTCCCCGGCGGAAACACCATATATTTT. Full variable domain (missing parts from reference TRBV7-9 and TRBJ1-3): DTGVSQNPRHKITKRGQNVTFRCDPISEHNRLYWYRQTLGQGPEFLTYFQNEAQLEKSRLLSDRFSAERPKGSFSTLEIQRTEQGDSAMYLCASGLPGGNTIYFGEGSWLTVV.

This clonotype turned up a few times. The V call is TRBV9, the J call TRBJ2-3, with no clear D. Germline-derived CDR1 and CDR2 are SGDLS and YYNGEE. Trimming shortened V by 2 bases and J by 6 bases, and 10 bases separated the two germline ends. CDR3 length equals 13 residues. CDR3 residues: CASSVESPDTQYF. DNA for the CDR3: TGTGCCAGCAGCGTCGAGTCCCCGGATACGCAGTATTTT. The variable domain in full, with the rest retrieved from reference TRBV9 and TRBJ2-3, is DSGVTQTPKHLITATGQRVTLRCSPRSGDLSVYWYQQSLDQGLQFLIQYYNGEERAKGNILERFSAQQFPDLHSELNLSSLELGDSALYFCASSVESPDTQYFGPGTRLTVL.

The gene calls are TRBV4-2 and TRBJ2-2, with D possibly TRBD2 on 5 matching bases. V was cut by 6 bases and J by 0 bases, with 11 bases left in between. In germline, CDR1 is LGHNA, CDR2 YNFKEQ. The CDR3 extends over 15 amino acids. CDR3 bases: TGTGCCAGCAGACCCGGGAAAACGAACACCGGGGAGCTGTTTTTT. Translated, it gives CASRPGKTNTGELFF.

The chain joins TRBV14 to TRBJ2-7; D possibly corresponds to TRBD2 (5 bases). Trimming took off 4 bases at V and 5 bases at J, with 12 bases between the two ends. The CDR3 sequence is 13 residues long. The germline CDR1 and CDR2 sequences are SGHDN and FVKESK. The DNA for the CDR3 is TGTGCCAGCAGCCCCAGCGGAACTGACGAGCAGTACGTC. Amino acid sequence: CASSPSGTDEQYV.

The chain employs TRBV2 and TRBJ2-3; D is perhaps TRBD2 (6 bases). Germline CDR1 is SNHLY and CDR2 is FYNNEI. Trimming left V 8 bases short and J 2 bases short, with 14 bases between. CDR3 size: 14 residues. CDR3 sequence: CASRGLFVTDTQYF. The DNA of the CDR3 is TGTGCCAGCCGCGGACTATTCGTCACAGATACGCAGTATTTT. Combining the CDR3 with reference TRBV2 and TRBJ2-3 gives the whole variable domain EPEVTQTPSHQVTQMGQEVILRCVPISNHLYFYWYRQILGQKVEFLVSFYNNEISEKSEIFDDQFSVERPDGSNFTLKIRSTKLEDSAMYFCASRGLFVTDTQYFGPGTRLTVL.

V and J are TRBV19 and TRBJ2-1, with TRBD2 matching 7 bases. The CDR3 contains 11 residues. V dropped 6 bases and J dropped 9; count of bases not matched to a gene: 2. Germline V gene lookup returns CDR1 LNHDA and CDR2 SQIVND (reference sequence). CDR3 nucleotides: TGTGCCAGTAGCGGACTAGTTGAGCAGTTCTTC. It encodes CASSGLVEQFF.

This clonotype turned up a few times. J is TRBJ2-5 and V is TRBV28, with 12 bases fitting TRBD2. V was pared by 8 bases and J by 4 bases, with 8 bases of the junction left unmatched. The CDR3 length is 15 residues. CDR1 is MDHEN, CDR2 SYDVKM, per germline. CDR3 bases: TGTGCCAGCGTCGCACTAGCGGGGGGCGGAGAGACCCAGTACTTC. Translation gives CASVALAGGGETQYF.

This clonotype was seen repeatedly, ten times or more. The chain is built from TRBV4-2 and TRBJ2-3; 8 nucleotides align to TRBD2. The germline gives CDR1 LGHNA, CDR2 YNFKEQ. The CDR3 has 16 amino acids. V lost 0 bases and J lost 2; bases outside the gene matches: 4. The CDR3 nucleotides are TGTGCCAGCAGCCAAGAACCAGCGGGGGCCACAGATACGCAGTATTTT. It codes for CASSQEPAGATDTQYF.

This clonotype has only a few counts. The chain links TRBV29-1 to TRBJ2-7; unclear D gene. From germline, CDR1 is SQVTM and CDR2 ANQGSEA. The CDR3 consists of 13 residues. Trimming removed 4 bases at V and 0 bases at J, with 10 bases between. The CDR3 here is CSVAIGSSYEQYF. CDR3 coding DNA: TGCAGCGTTGCGATTGGCAGCTCCTACGAGCAGTACTTC.

The rearrangement uses TRBV12-3 or TRBV12-4 and TRBJ2-3; D is unclear. V lost 7 bases, J lost 0 bases, and 14 bases lay in between. The CDR3 has 15 amino acids. This chain's CDR3 is CASNPNGFSTDTQYF. The CDR3, as DNA: TGTGCCAGCAACCCGAATGGGTTCAGCACAGATACGCAGTATTTT.

This clonotype was counted between two and nine times. The CDR3 region has the DNA TGCAGCGTTGAAGTGGGGCTTCGGGGACGGGAGTATGAGCAGTTCTTC. Protein: CSVEVGLRGREYEQFF. V and J are TRBV29-1 and TRBJ2-1; possibly TRBD2 for D (6 bases). The CDR3 consists of 16 residues. Germline CDR1 reads SQVTM; CDR2 reads ANQGSEA. The V gene lost 1 base and the J gene lost 8 bases, with 21 bases spanning the gap.

This clonotype appeared a single time. The chain has TRBV12-3 or TRBV12-4 and TRBJ2-7; the match to TRBD1 covers 9 bases. This CDR3 is 14 amino acids long. The V gene end was trimmed by 6 bases and the J gene end by 7 bases; junction bases not matched to a gene: 10. The CDR3 bases are TGTGCCAGCAGCCTGGGACAGGGCTCGAATGAGCAGTACGTC. Translated, it gives CASSLGQGSNEQYV.

This clonotype has just a few counts. This chain links TRBV6-1 with TRBJ2-4; the match to TRBD1 covers 10 bases. The germline CDR1 and CDR2 sequences are MNHNS and SASEGT. V was clipped by 1 base and J by 8 bases; unmatched bases: 5. CDR3 length: 15 amino acids. The CDR3 loop is CASSEGTGGLDIQYF. The CDR3 region has the DNA TGTGCCAGCAGTGAAGGGACAGGGGGATTGGACATTCAGTACTTC.

The chain recombines TRBV5-1 with TRBJ1-5; no firm D call. Germline-derived CDR1 and CDR2 are SGHRS and YFSETQ. The CDR3 has 13 amino acids. The germline V and J ends were trimmed by 0 bases and 5 bases, with 6 bases remaining between them. The CDR3 loop is CASSLGLDQPQHF. The CDR3 bases are TGCGCCAGCAGCTTGGGCCTTGATCAGCCCCAGCATTTT.

This clonotype was seen a handful of times. The chain employs TRBV20-1 and TRBJ1-5; no clear D gene. Trimming took 7 bases from V and 6 from J, leaving 13 bases between them. The CDR3 totals 12 residues. Per germline, CDR1 DFQATT and CDR2 SNEGSKA (reference sequence). The CDR3 spells CSGKRAGQPQHF. Written as DNA, the CDR3 is TGCAGTGGAAAAAGGGCGGGTCAGCCCCAGCATTTT.

The chain combines TRBV5-4 with TRBJ1-1, with D possibly matching TRBD1 (6 bases). Germline CDR1 is SGHNT and CDR2 is YYREEE (reference sequence). Trimming removed 5 bases at V and 5 bases at J, with 13 bases between. This CDR3 is built from 13 residues. The CDR3 bases are TGTGCCAGCAGTAGGGGGGGGAGTACTGAAGCTTTCTTT. As protein: CASSRGGSTEAFF.

The DNA of the CDR3 is TGTGCCAGCACCCCGGAGGGGGGCGGCACCGGGGAGCTGTTTTTT. It encodes CASTPEGGGTGELFF. This sequence joins TRBV12-3 or TRBV12-4 and TRBJ2-2; D may match TRBD1 or TRBD2 (6 bases each). With 7 bases removed from V and 4 bases from J, the gap between germline ends came to 16 bases. CDR3 length: 15 amino acids.

With regard to this clonotype: The junction departs from germline at one end; a sequencing error may be responsible. The chain is built from TRBV12-3 or TRBV12-4 and TRBJ1-4; D is unresolved. This CDR3 is built from 17 residues. CDR3 nucleotides: TGTGCCTGCAGTTTGGGTTCCCGGGCAGGCTTTAATGAAAAACTGTTTTTT. Translation gives CACSLGSRAGFNEKLFF.

This clonotype was seen a handful of times. The chain employs TRBV29-1 and TRBJ2-1; perhaps TRBD2 as D (6 bases). This CDR3 contains 13 residues. V lost 4 bases and J 3 bases, leaving 10 bases between the germline ends. Germline-derived CDR1 and CDR2 are SQVTM and ANQGSEA. CDR3 in amino acids: CSVAGLNYNEQFF. The CDR3 nucleotides are TGCAGCGTTGCGGGACTTAACTACAATGAGCAGTTCTTC.

A few counts support this clonotype. J is TRBJ1-5 and V is TRBV4-3; D may be TRBD1 (5 bases). V lost 0 bases and J lost 6, with 9 bases in between. In germline, CDR1 is LGHNA, CDR2 YSLEER. The CDR3 is made up of 14 amino acids. This CDR3 reads CASSQDHQGQPQHF. The CDR3 DNA follows: TGCGCCAGCAGCCAAGATCACCAGGGTCAGCCCCAGCATTTT.

This clonotype was seen only a few times. The V gene is TRBV7-9, the J gene TRBJ1-1, with D possibly TRBD1 on 5 matching bases. Germline V gene lookup returns CDR1 SEHNR and CDR2 FQNEAQ (reference sequence). The CDR3 extends over 14 amino acids. V was shortened by 2 bases and J by 5 bases, with 12 bases between the two germline ends. The CDR3 here is CASSLYEGNTEAFF. The CDR3 region has the DNA TGTGCCAGCAGCTTATATGAGGGGAATACTGAAGCTTTCTTT. Using reference TRBV7-9 and TRBJ1-1 for the parts outside the CDR3, the full variable domain is DTGVSQNPRHKITKRGQNVTFRCDPISEHNRLYWYRQTLGQGPEFLTYFQNEAQLEKSRLLSDRFSAERPKGSFSTLEIQRTEQGDSAMYLCASSLYEGNTEAFFGQGTRLTVV.

The chain is built from TRBV27 and TRBJ2-5; D perhaps matches TRBD2 (5 bases). This CDR3 spans 15 amino acids. The V gene lost 7 bases and the J gene lost 2 bases, with 17 bases spanning the gap. Per the germline V gene, CDR1 is MNHEY and CDR2 is SMNVEV (reference sequence). The CDR3 is CASNRRGGPQETQYF. The CDR3 DNA is TGTGCCAGCAACCGACGGGGTGGTCCGCAAGAGACCCAGTACTTC.

This chain joins TRBV4-2 and TRBJ1-3; D possibly corresponds to TRBD1 (6 bases). The CDR3 contains 17 residues. V gave up 0 bases and J gave up 0 bases, with 12 bases separating them. Germline CDR1 LGHNA, CDR2 YNFKEQ. For the CDR3, the DNA is TGTGCCAGCAGCCAAGATCTCAGACAGGTCTCTGGAAACACCATATATTTT. This codes for CASSQDLRQVSGNTIYF.